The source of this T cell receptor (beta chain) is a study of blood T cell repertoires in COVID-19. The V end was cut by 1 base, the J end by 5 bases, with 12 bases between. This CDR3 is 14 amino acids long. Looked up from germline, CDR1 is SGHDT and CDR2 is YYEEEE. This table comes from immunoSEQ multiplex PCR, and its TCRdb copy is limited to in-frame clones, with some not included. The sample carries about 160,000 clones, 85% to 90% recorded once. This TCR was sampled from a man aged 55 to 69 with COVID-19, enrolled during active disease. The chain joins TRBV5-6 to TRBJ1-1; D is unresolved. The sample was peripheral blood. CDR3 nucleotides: TGTGCCAGCAGCTTGCCCCGTGTGAGGACTGAAGCTTTCTTT. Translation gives CASSLPRVRTEAFF. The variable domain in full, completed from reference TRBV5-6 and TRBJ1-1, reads DAGVTQSPTHLIKTRGQQVTLRCSPKSGHDTVSWYQQALGQGPQFIFQYYEEEERQRGNFPDRFSGHQFPNYSSELNVNALLLGDSALYLCASSLPRVRTEAFFGQGTRLTVV.